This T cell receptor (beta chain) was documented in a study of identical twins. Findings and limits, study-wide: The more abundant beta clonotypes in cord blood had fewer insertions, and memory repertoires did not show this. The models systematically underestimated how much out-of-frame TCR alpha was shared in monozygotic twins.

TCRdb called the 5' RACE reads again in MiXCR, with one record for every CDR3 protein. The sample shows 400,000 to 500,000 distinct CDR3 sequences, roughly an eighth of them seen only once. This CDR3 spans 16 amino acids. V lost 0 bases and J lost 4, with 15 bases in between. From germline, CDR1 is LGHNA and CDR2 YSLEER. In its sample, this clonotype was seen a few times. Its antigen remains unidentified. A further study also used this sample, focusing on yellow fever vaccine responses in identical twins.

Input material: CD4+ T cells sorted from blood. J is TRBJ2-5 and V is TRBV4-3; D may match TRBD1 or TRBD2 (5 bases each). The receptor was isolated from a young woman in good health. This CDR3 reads CASSQERTLRVETQYF. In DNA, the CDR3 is TGCGCCAGCAGCCAAGAGAGGACACTGAGGGTAGAGACCCAGTACTTC.